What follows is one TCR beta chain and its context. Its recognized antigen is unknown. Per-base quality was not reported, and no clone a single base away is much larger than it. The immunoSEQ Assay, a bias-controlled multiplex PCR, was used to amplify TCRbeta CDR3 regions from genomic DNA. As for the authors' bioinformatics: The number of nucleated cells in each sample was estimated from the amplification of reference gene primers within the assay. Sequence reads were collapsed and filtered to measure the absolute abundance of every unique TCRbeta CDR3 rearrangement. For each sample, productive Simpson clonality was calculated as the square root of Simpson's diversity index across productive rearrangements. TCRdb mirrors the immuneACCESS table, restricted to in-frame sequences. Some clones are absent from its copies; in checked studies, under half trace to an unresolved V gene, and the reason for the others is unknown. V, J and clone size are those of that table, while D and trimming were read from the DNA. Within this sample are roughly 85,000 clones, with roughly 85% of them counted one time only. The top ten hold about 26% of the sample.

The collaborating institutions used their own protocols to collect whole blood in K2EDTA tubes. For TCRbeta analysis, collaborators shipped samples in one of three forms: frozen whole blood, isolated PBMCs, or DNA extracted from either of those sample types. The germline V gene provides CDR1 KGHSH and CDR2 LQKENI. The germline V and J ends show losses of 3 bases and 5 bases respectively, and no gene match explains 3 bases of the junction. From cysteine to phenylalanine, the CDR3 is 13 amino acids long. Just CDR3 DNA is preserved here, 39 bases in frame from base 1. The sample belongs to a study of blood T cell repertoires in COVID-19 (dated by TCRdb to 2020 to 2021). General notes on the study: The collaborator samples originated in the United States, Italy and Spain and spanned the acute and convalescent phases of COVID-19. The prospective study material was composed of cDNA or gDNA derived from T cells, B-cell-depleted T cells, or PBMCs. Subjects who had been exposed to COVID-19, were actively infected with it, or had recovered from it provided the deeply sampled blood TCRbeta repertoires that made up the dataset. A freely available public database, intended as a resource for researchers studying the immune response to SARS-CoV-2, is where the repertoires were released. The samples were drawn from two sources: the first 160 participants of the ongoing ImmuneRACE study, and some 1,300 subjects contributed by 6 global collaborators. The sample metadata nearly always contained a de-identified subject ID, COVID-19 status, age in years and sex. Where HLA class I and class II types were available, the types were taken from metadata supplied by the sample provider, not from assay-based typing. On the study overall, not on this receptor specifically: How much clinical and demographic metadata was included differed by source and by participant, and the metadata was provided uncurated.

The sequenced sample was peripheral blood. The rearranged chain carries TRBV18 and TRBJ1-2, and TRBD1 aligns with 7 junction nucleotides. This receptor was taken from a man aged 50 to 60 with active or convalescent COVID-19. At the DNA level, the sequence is TGTGCCAGCTCACCTGACAGGGATTATGGCTACACCTTC. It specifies CASSPDRDYGYTF.